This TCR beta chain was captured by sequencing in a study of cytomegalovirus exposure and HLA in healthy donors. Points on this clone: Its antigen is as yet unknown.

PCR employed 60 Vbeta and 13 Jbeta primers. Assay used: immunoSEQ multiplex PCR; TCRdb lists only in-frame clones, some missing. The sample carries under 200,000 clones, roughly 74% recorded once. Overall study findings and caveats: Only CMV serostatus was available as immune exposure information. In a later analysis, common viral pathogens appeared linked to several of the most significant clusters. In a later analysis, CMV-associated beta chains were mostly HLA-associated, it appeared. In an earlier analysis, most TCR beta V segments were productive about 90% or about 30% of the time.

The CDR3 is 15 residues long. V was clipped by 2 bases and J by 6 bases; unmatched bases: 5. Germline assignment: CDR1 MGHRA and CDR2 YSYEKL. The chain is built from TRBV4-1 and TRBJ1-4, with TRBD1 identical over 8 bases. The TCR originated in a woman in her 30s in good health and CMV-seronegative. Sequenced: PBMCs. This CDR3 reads CASSQRQGADEKLFF. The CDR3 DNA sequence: TGCGCCAGCAGCCAACGTCAGGGGGCGGATGAAAAACTGTTTTTT.